This T cell receptor beta chain is from a study of naive and memory T cell subsets. This clonotype was observed a handful of times. Both TRBC1 and TRBC2 were covered by a beta constant-region primer of two equimolar oligonucleotides. Four rounds of PCR amplified the ligated cDNA using nested alpha and beta constant-region primers plus SP2. A 12-nucleotide UMI and the SP2 primer were added to the cDNA 3' end by oligonucleotide ligation. TCRdb independently ran MiXCR on the UMI-ligation and nested PCR reads; one entry per CDR3 protein. The sample has about 120,000 distinct CDR3 sequences, about 36% seen once; the top ten hold 0.9%. The V gene's germline CDR1 is SGHTA and CDR2 FQGTGA. Trimming cost V 5 bases and J 7 bases; bases outside gene matches: 13. This CDR3 region has 17 residues.

The chain joins TRBV7-3 to TRBJ2-3; 12 nucleotides line up with TRBD2. This sequence was found in a human donor in good health. Source material: central memory CD4+ T cells from blood. The CDR3 here is CASSPGGLAGGPNTQYF. The CDR3 DNA reads TGTGCCAGCAGCCCAGGAGGTCTAGCGGGAGGGCCAAATACGCAGTATTTT.